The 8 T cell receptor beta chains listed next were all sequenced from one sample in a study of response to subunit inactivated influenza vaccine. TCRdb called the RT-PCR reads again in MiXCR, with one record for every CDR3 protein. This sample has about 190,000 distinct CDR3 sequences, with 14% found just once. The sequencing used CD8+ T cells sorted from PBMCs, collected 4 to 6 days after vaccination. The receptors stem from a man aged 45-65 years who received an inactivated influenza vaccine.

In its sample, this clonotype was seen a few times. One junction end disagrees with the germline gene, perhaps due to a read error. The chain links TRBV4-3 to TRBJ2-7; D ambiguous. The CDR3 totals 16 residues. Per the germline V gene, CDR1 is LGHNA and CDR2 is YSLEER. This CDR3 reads CASSKEMRQPTYEQYF. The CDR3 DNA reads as TGCGCCAGCAGCAAAGAGATGAGGCAACCTACCTACGAGCAGTACTTC.

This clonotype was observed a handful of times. The CDR3 spells CATSKGLSYEQYF. CDR3 DNA sequence: TGTGCCACCAGTAAGGGGCTCTCCTACGAGCAGTACTTC. V is TRBV24-1 and J is TRBJ2-7; D is possibly TRBD1 (5 bases). This CDR3 spans 13 amino acids. From germline, CDR1 is KGHDR and CDR2 SFDVKD. Between the trimmed V and J ends, which lost 6 bases and 0 bases, there was a span of 8 bases.

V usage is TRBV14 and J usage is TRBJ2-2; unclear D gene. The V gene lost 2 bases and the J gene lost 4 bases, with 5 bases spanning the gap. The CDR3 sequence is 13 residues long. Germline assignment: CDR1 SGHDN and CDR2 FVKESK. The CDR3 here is CASSQFLTGELFF. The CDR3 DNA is TGTGCCAGCAGCCAATTCCTCACCGGGGAGCTGTTTTTT.

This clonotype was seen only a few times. The CDR3 coding sequence is TGTGCCAGCTCCCCTAACGTGGCTTCTGGAAACACCATATATTTT. Translating it yields CASSPNVASGNTIYF. The J gene is TRBJ1-3, the V gene TRBV9; no firm D call. CDR3 length equals 15 residues. V lost 7 bases to trimming and J lost 1 base, with 15 bases between them. The germline CDR1 and CDR2 sequences are SGDLS and YYNGEE.

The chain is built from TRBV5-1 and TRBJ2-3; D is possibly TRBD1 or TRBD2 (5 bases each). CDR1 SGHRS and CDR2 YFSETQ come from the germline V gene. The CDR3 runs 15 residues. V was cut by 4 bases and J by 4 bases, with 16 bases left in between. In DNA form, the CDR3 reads TGCGCCAGCAGCGACCGGGACCTACGGCCAGATACGCAGTATTTT. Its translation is CASSDRDLRPDTQYF.

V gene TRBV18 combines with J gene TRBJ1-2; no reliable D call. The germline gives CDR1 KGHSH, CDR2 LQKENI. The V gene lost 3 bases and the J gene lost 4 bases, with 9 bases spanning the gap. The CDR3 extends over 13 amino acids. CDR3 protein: CASSPEDTYGYTF. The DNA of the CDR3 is TGTGCCAGCTCACCGGAGGATACCTATGGCTACACCTTC.

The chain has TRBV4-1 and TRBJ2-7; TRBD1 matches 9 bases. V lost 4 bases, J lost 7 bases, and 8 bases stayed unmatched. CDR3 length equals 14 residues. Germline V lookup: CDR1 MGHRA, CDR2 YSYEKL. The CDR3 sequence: CASSPGQGFWEQYF. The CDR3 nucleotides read TGCGCCAGCAGCCCGGGACAGGGTTTCTGGGAGCAGTACTTC.

The CDR3 reads CASSAGLAGGEQFF. DNA for the CDR3: TGTGCCAGCAGCGCCGGACTAGCGGGTGGTGAGCAGTTCTTC. The genes are TRBV9 and TRBJ2-1; 11 positions agree with TRBD2. From germline, CDR1 is SGDLS and CDR2 YYNGEE. Trimming took 3 bases from V and 9 from J; bases not matched to a gene: 5. CDR3 length: 14 amino acids.